Below, 28 T cell receptor beta chains from the same sample are listed, as sequenced in a study of beta chain features in type 1 diabetes. What was sequenced were expressed TCRB transcripts, since all of the isolated RNA had been reverse transcribed. The table came from immunoSEQ multiplex PCR; TCRdb's copy has only in-frame clones and leaves some out. The sample lists roughly 220,000 clones; 16% were seen once. What these receptors recognize is not known. Study-wide results and limits: Type 1 diabetes patients showed a moderate but significant shortening of TCRB CDR3s in all four CD4+ subsets.

Sample: naive CD4+ T cells from blood. All receptors derive from a man aged 25-45 years with type 1 diabetes.

V usage is TRBV7-9 and J usage is TRBJ2-1; no firm D call. The V gene lost 1 base and the J gene lost 1 base, with 5 bases spanning the gap. This CDR3 contains 14 residues. The germline gives CDR1 SEHNR, CDR2 FQNEAQ (reference sequence). The CDR3 loop is CASSLVLSYNEQFF. The CDR3 coding sequence is TGTGCCAGCAGCTTAGTCCTATCCTACAATGAGCAGTTCTTC.

In this sample, this clone turned up a few times. V usage is TRBV7-9 and J usage is TRBJ2-1; D may be TRBD2 (6 bases). Germline values: CDR1 SEHNR, CDR2 FQNEAQ (reference sequence). The CDR3 has 14 amino acids. With 0 bases removed from V and 3 bases from J, the gap between germline ends came to 6 bases. DNA for the CDR3: TGTGCCAGCAGCTTAGCCGGGAGCTACAATGAGCAGTTCTTC. Translating gives CASSLAGSYNEQFF.

This sequence joins TRBV19 and TRBJ2-3; 9 bases align to TRBD2. The germline gives CDR1 LNHDA, CDR2 SQIVND (reference sequence). J was trimmed by 4 bases and V by 5 bases; bases with no gene match: 4. This CDR3 has 14 residues. CDR3 nucleotide sequence: TGTGCCAGTAGTCCGGGACTAGCATCAGATACGCAGTATTTT. Translating it yields CASSPGLASDTQYF.

This clone was observed a few times. The gene calls are TRBV9 and TRBJ2-1; TRBD2 aligns across 9 bases. V was pared by 2 bases and J by 2 bases, with 8 bases of the junction left unmatched. The CDR3 totals 17 residues. Germline CDR1 SGDLS, CDR2 YYNGEE. CDR3 sequence: CASSVGLAQLTYNEQFF. CDR3 in DNA: TGTGCCAGCAGCGTGGGACTAGCCCAACTCACCTACAATGAGCAGTTCTTC.

This clone was picked up a small number of times. The J gene is TRBJ1-2, the V gene TRBV5-1; D uncertain. The CDR3 has 13 amino acids. V was pared by 0 bases and J by 3 bases, with 6 bases between. CDR1 and CDR2 from the germline V gene are SGHRS and YFSETQ. The CDR3 sequence is CASSLGQDYGYTF. CDR3 in DNA: TGCGCCAGCAGCTTGGGCCAGGACTATGGCTACACCTTC. The full variable domain, in which reference TRBV5-1 and TRBJ1-2 provide the parts outside the CDR3, is KAGVTQTPRYLIKTRGQQVTLSCSPISGHRSVSWYQQTPGQGLQFLFEYFSETQRNKGNFPGRFSGRQFSNSRSEMNVSTLELGDSALYLCASSLGQDYGYTFGSGTRLTVV.

This clone was recorded a few times. The rearrangement uses TRBV28 and TRBJ2-1, with TRBD2 identical over 7 bases. From germline, CDR1 is MDHEN and CDR2 SYDVKM. Germline trimming cut 3 bases from V and 0 bases from J; bases unmatched to any gene: 2. This CDR3 contains 15 residues. DNA of the CDR3: TGTGCCAGCAGTTTCGGGACTAACTCCTACAATGAGCAGTTCTTC. Its translation is CASSFGTNSYNEQFF.

V is TRBV9 and J is TRBJ1-1, with 8 bases matching TRBD1. Germline CDR1 SGDLS, CDR2 YYNGEE. The CDR3 is 15 residues long. The V and J ends lost 2 bases and 5 bases, in that order; junction bases with no gene match: 8. The CDR3 region has the DNA TGTGCCAGCAGCGTTATCGGACAGGGTGTGACTGAAGCTTTCTTT. It is translated as CASSVIGQGVTEAFF.

This clone was seen a handful of times. This sequence joins TRBV7-2 and TRBJ2-1; 9 bases match TRBD1. The CDR3 runs to 12 residues. Unmatched junction bases numbered 8, after V lost 6 bases and J lost 14 bases. Germline CDR1 and CDR2: SGHTA and FQGNSA. CDR3 in amino acids: CASSSDRGEKFF. The DNA of the CDR3 is TGTGCCAGCAGTTCGGACAGGGGAGAAAAGTTCTTC.

V and J are TRBV30 and TRBJ1-4; D remains unclear. V was cut by 0 bases and J by 4 bases, with 6 bases left in between. CDR3 length equals 13 residues. Per the germline V gene, CDR1 is GTSNPN and CDR2 is SVGIG (reference sequence). The CDR3 region is CAWSVSINEKLFF. DNA for the CDR3: TGTGCCTGGAGTGTATCTATTAATGAAAAACTGTTTTTT.

This clone was observed a few times. V is TRBV6-6 and J is TRBJ2-1; D call uncertain. The ends were cut back, 8 bases at V and 9 bases at J, with 14 bases in the middle. The CDR3 consists of 12 residues. Germline V gives CDR1 MNHNY, CDR2 SVGAGI (reference sequence). DNA of the CDR3: TGTGCCAGCGAGTCTACTGCATTTGAGCAGTTCTTC. This translates into CASESTAFEQFF.

This clone turned up a few times. The chain uses TRBV6-5 and TRBJ2-1, with a weak D call TRBD2 (5 bases). V dropped 3 bases and J dropped 9 bases, with 15 bases sitting between them. The germline gives CDR1 MNHEY, CDR2 SVGAGI. CDR3 length equals 14 residues. The CDR3 region has the DNA TGTGCCAGCAGTTATGACGCGATAGGGAGTGAGCAGTTCTTC. Its translation is CASSYDAIGSEQFF.

This clone was picked up a small number of times. This chain connects TRBV29-1 to TRBJ2-7; TRBD2 is a possible D gene (6 bases). V lost 4 bases to trimming and J lost 2 bases, with 9 bases between them. CDR3 length: 12 amino acids. CDR1 and CDR2 (germline): SQVTM, ANQGSEA. The CDR3 loop reads CSVVWRAYEQYF. Here the CDR3 DNA reads TGCAGCGTTGTGTGGAGGGCCTACGAGCAGTACTTC.

This clone was detected only a few times. The chain is built from TRBV7-9 and TRBJ1-1; D may be TRBD1 (6 bases). The germline V gene has CDR1 SEHNR and CDR2 FQNEAQ (reference sequence). The V gene lost 3 bases and the J gene lost 4 bases, with 12 bases spanning the gap. The CDR3 loop spans 14 amino acids. CDR3 DNA: TGTGCCAGCAGCTTCCTCAGGGGAATCACTGAAGCTTTCTTT. Residues: CASSFLRGITEAFF.

This clone was detected a few times. CDR3 region: CAWTEGANSNQPQHF. For the CDR3, the DNA is TGTGCCTGGACCGAGGGGGCCAATAGCAATCAGCCCCAGCATTTT. V is TRBV30 and J is TRBJ1-5; 7 bases align to TRBD1. CDR3 length equals 15 residues. The J segment lost 0 bases and the V segment lost 4 bases, leaving 6 bases of the junction unmatched. CDR1 is GTSNPN and CDR2 is SVGIG in the germline V gene (reference sequence).

This clone was counted between two and nine times. The J gene is TRBJ2-6, the V gene TRBV5-4, with D possibly matching TRBD1 (5 bases). The CDR3 length is 17 residues. Germline CDR1 SGHNT, CDR2 YYREEE (reference sequence). Trimming shortened V by 2 bases and J by 0 bases, and 12 bases separated the two germline ends. DNA of the CDR3: TGTGCCAGCAGCTTCGCAGGGTTAAGCTCTGGGGCCAACGTCCTGACTTTC. Its protein is CASSFAGLSSGANVLTF.

In regard to this clone: At one of its ends the junction is not consistent with the germline gene, which may arise from a read error. The rearrangement links TRBV25-1 to TRBJ1-1; the D is unclear. The CDR3 is 13 amino acids. Germline CDR1 reads MGHDK; CDR2 reads SYGVNS. DNA of the CDR3: TGTGCCAGCATTGAACTAAAGAACACTGAAGCTTTCTTT. This encodes CASIELKNTEAFF.

This clone was seen a handful of times. The chain uses TRBV7-9 and TRBJ2-4; 8 nucleotides match TRBD1. Germline V CDR1 and CDR2: SEHNR, FQNEAQ (reference sequence). V was pared by 1 base and J by 8 bases, with 4 bases of the junction left unmatched. The CDR3 runs 14 residues. For the CDR3, the DNA is TGTGCCAGCAGCTTAGGGCTGGACAGGGACATTCAGTACTTC. It translates to CASSLGLDRDIQYF. The full variable domain, with the rest looked up from reference TRBV7-9 and TRBJ2-4, is DTGVSQNPRHKITKRGQNVTFRCDPISEHNRLYWYRQTLGQGPEFLTYFQNEAQLEKSRLLSDRFSAERPKGSFSTLEIQRTEQGDSAMYLCASSLGLDRDIQYFGAGTRLSVL.

The chain joins TRBV28 to TRBJ2-4; weak D call: TRBD1 (5 bases). Germline CDR1 reads MDHEN; CDR2 reads SYDVKM. The CDR3 is 14 amino acids. V lost 8 bases and J 0 bases, leaving 11 bases between the germline ends. The CDR3 loop reads CASLPGLAKNIQYF. CDR3 DNA: TGTGCCAGCCTGCCAGGGTTAGCCAAAAACATTCAGTACTTC.

The genes are TRBV7-9 and TRBJ1-5; no reliable D call. The V gene's germline CDR1 is SEHNR and CDR2 FQNEAQ (reference sequence). The length of the CDR3 is 12 residues. Trimming left V 6 bases short and J 4 bases short, with 7 bases between. This chain's CDR3 is CASSIENQPQHF. The CDR3 bases are TGTGCCAGCAGTATAGAGAATCAGCCCCAGCATTTT.

The rearrangement links TRBV29-1 to TRBJ2-5, with D unresolved. Germline CDR1 is SQVTM and CDR2 is ANQGSEA. The CDR3 covers 13 residues. The germline V and J ends were trimmed by 3 bases and 2 bases, with 10 bases remaining between them. The CDR3 DNA sequence: TGCAGCGTTGAGTCCGGGTTACAAGAGACCCAGTACTTC. It is translated as CSVESGLQETQYF.

The genes are TRBV27 and TRBJ2-7; 8 positions agree with TRBD1. This CDR3 contains 14 residues. Germline V gives CDR1 MNHEY, CDR2 SMNVEV (reference sequence). After removal of 5 bases from V and 2 bases from J, the junction contained 5 bases not matched to a gene. The CDR3: CASSTRQGPYEQYF. CDR3 sequence (DNA): TGTGCCAGCAGTACCAGACAGGGGCCCTACGAGCAGTACTTC.

This clone was observed a handful of times. V usage is TRBV20-1 and J usage is TRBJ2-3; no clear D gene. Trimming left V 6 bases short and J 6 bases short, with 10 bases between. The CDR3 loop spans 11 amino acids. Germline V lookup: CDR1 DFQATT, CDR2 SNEGSKA (reference sequence). This CDR3 is CSAPDLDTQYF. CDR3 in DNA: TGCAGTGCGCCCGACTTGGATACGCAGTATTTT.

J is TRBJ1-4 and V is TRBV4-1, with D perhaps TRBD1 (5 bases). Germline CDR1 is MGHRA and CDR2 is YSYEKL. The length of the CDR3 is 15 residues. The V and J ends lost 2 bases and 5 bases respectively, with 12 bases between them. CDR3 in amino acids: CASSQWGGINEKLFF. The CDR3 DNA sequence: TGCGCCAGCAGCCAATGGGGGGGAATCAATGAAAAACTGTTTTTT.

This clone has a handful of counts. The J gene is TRBJ2-1, the V gene TRBV7-3, with 12 bases matching TRBD2. CDR1 and CDR2 from the germline V gene are SGHTA and FQGTGA. The CDR3 length is 16 residues. Trimming cost V 4 bases and J 7 bases; bases outside gene matches: 8. The CDR3 DNA is TGTGCCAGCAGCTCCCTAGCGGGAGGGCTCGGGAATGAGCAGTTCTTC. Encoded protein: CASSSLAGGLGNEQFF.

About this clone itself: Other DNA sequences within the sample encode an identical CDR3. CDR3 bases: TGTGCCAGCAGCCCTGGAGGGTCCTACAATGAGCAGTTCTTC. Amino acid sequence: CASSPGGSYNEQFF. The V and J genes are TRBV7-9 and TRBJ2-1, with TRBD2 as a possible D gene (6 bases). The CDR3 length is 14 residues. The germline V gene encodes CDR1 SEHNR and CDR2 FQNEAQ (reference sequence). Trimming removed 5 bases at V and 1 base at J, with 9 bases between.

This clone was counted only a few times. This chain links TRBV25-1 with TRBJ2-7, with a weak D call TRBD1 (6 bases). Per the germline V gene, CDR1 is MGHDK and CDR2 is SYGVNS. V lost 4 bases to trimming and J lost 5 bases, with 12 bases between them. The CDR3 has 13 amino acids. CDR3 nucleotide sequence: TGTGCCAGCAGTGGTCTGGGGGCCCACGAGCAGTACTTC. Protein product: CASSGLGAHEQYF.

This clone was observed a handful of times. This chain links TRBV30 with TRBJ1-5, with D possibly being TRBD1 (5 bases). Germline CDR1 reads GTSNPN; CDR2 reads SVGIG (reference sequence). V lost 1 base and J 0 bases, leaving 16 bases between the germline ends. The CDR3 length is 17 residues. In nucleotides, the CDR3 is TGTGCCTGGAGTGGTTCTGGGGCAGCTGATAGCAATCAGCCCCAGCATTTT. Protein: CAWSGSGAADSNQPQHF. The whole variable domain, filled in from reference TRBV30 and TRBJ1-5, reads SQTIHQWPATLVQPVGSPLSLECTVEGTSNPNLYWYRQAAGRGLQLLFYSVGIGQISSEVPQNLSASRPQDRQFILSSKKLLLSDSGFYLCAWSGSGAADSNQPQHFGDGTRLSIL.

This clone was counted only a few times. Other DNA sequences in this sample translate to the same CDR3. The V gene is TRBV30, the J gene TRBJ1-4; the D is unclear. CDR1 is GTSNPN, CDR2 SVGIG, per germline (reference sequence). Trimming left V 0 bases short and J 7 bases short, with 6 bases between. This CDR3 is built from 12 residues. Here the CDR3 DNA reads TGTGCCTGGAGTGTACAAGGTGAAAAACTGTTTTTT. It translates to CAWSVQGEKLFF.